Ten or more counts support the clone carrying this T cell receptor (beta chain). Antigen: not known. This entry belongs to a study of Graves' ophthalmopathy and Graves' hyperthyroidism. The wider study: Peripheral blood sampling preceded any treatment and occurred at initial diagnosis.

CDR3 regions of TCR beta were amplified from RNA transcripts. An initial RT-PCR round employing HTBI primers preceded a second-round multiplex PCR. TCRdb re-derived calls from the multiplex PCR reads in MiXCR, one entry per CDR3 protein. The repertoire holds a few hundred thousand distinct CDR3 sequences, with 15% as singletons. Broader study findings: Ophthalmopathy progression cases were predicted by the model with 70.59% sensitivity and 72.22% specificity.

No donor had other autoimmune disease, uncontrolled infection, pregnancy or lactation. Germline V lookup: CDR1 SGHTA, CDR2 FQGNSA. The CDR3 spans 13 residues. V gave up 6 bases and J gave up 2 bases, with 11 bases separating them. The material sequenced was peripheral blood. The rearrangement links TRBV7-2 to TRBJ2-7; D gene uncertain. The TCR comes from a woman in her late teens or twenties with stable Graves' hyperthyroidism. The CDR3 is CASSIDGPYEQYF. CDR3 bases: TGTGCCAGCAGTATCGACGGACCCTACGAGCAGTACTTC. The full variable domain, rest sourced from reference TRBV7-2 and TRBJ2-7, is GAGVSQSPSNKVTEKGKDVELRCDPISGHTALYWYRQSLGQGLEFLIYFQGNSAPDKSGLPSDRFSAERTGGSVSTLTIQRTQQEDSAVYLCASSIDGPYEQYFGPGTRLTVT.